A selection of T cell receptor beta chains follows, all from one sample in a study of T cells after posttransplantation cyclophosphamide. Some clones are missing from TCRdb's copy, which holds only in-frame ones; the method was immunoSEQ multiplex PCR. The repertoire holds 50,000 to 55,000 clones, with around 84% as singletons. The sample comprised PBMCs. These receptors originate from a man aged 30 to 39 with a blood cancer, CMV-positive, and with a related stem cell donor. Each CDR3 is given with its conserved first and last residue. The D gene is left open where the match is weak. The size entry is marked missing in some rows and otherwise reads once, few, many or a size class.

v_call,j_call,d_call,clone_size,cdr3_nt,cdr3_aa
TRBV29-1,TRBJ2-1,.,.,TGCAGCGCGAGACACGGCACTGGTCAAGGGTTCTTC,CSARHGTGQGFF
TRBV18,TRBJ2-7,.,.,TGTGCCAGCTCCCAAAGCGGGTCCAAGATTGGGCAGTACTTC,CASSQSGSKIGQYF
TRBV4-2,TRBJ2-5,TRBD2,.,TGTGCCAGCAGCCAAGTATCAGGGGTAGCGGGAGGTAGCGAGACCCAGTACTTC,CASSQVSGVAGGSETQYF
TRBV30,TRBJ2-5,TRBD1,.,TGTGCCTGGGTAAAGACAGGGGAACAAGAGACCCAGTACTTC,CAWVKTGEQETQYF
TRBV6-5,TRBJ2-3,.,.,TGTGCCAGCAGTTCCTTCAGTTCTTCGCGGGGAGATACGCAGTATTTT,CASSSFSSSRGDTQYF
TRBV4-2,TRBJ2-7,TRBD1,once,TGTGCCAGCAGCCAAGCGGGACAGGGGGCCTACGAGCAGTACTTC,CASSQAGQGAYEQYF
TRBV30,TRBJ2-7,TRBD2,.,TGTGCCTGGATCCGCCTCAGGACTAGCGGGAGGGGATACGAGCAGTACTTC,CAWIRLRTSGRGYEQYF
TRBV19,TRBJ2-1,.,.,TGTGCCAGTAGTATTTCAGGGAACAATGAGCAGTTCTTC,CASSISGNNEQFF
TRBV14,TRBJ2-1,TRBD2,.,TGTGCCAGCAGCCAACGCGGGAGGGGCAATGAGCAGTTCTTC,CASSQRGRGNEQFF
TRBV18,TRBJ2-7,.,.,TGTGCCAGCTCACCCTCAGCCTACGAGCAGTACTTC,CASSPSAYEQYF
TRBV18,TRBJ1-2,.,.,TGTGCCAGCTCACCAGACAAACAATCCAACTATGGCTACACCTTC,CASSPDKQSNYGYTF
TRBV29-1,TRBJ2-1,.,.,TGCAGCGTTGGAGGGGGGGCAGCGGGGCCCAACAATGAGCAGTTCTTC,CSVGGGAAGPNNEQFF
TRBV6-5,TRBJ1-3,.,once,TGTGCCAGCAGCTCAGGGGTCTCTGGAAACACCATATATTTT,CASSSGVSGNTIYF
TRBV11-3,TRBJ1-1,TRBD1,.,TGTGCCAGCAGCCGGGACAGGAACACTGAAGCTTTCTTT,CASSRDRNTEAFF
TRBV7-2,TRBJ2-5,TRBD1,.,TGTGCCAGCAGCTCCGGGACAGGGTACCAAGAGACCCAGTACTTC,CASSSGTGYQETQYF
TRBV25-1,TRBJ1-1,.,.,TGTGCCAGCCAGCGGAACACTGAAGCTTTCTTT,CASQRNTEAFF
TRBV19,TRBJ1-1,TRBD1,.,TGTGCCAGCCTAACGGGACAGGAGGGGACCAAAGCTTTCTTT,CASLTGQEGTKAFF
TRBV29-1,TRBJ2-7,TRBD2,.,TGCAGCGTTTTGAGAATTACTAGCGGGATCCAACTCTACGAGCAGTACTTC,CSVLRITSGIQLYEQYF
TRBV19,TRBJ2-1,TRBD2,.,TGTGCCAGTTCCCGATCGACTAGCGGGATTGCCTACAATGAGCAGTTCTTC,CASSRSTSGIAYNEQFF
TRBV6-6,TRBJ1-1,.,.,TGTGCCAGCAGCCGCGACAATTCAGAAAACACTGAAGCTTTCTTT,CASSRDNSENTEAFF
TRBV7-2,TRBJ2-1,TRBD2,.,TGTGCCAGCAGCCCTAGCTCGACTAGCGGGAGCTCCTACAATGAGCAGTTCTTC,CASSPSSTSGSSYNEQFF
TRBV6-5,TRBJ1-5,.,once,TGTGCCAGCAGTCCCTGGACTGACAATCAGCCCCAGCATTTT,CASSPWTDNQPQHF
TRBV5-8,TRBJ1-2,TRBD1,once,TGTGCCAGCAGGACGGGACAGCGAACGGGAGGCTACACCTTC,CASRTGQRTGGYTF
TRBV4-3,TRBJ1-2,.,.,TGCGCCAGCAGCCAAGAGACAGGCCAGCTGAGGAATGGCTACACCTTC,CASSQETGQLRNGYTF
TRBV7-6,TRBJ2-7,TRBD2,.,TGTGCCAGCAGCTTAGGGCAGGACCGCGGGCTAGCGGGATTCTACGAGCAGTACTTC,CASSLGQDRGLAGFYEQYF
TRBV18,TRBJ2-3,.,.,TGTGCCAGCTCAGAGTTAGATATGGATACGCAGTATTTT,CASSELDMDTQYF
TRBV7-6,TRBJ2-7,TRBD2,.,TGTGCCAGCAGCCCATTTAGCGGGAGCTACGAGCAGTACTTC,CASSPFSGSYEQYF
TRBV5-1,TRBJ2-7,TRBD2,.,TGCGCCAGCGCCGCGCGGGAGCTTGTCTACGAGCAGTACTTC,CASAARELVYEQYF
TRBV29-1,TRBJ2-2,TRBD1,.,TGCAGCGCTCGAAAACACACGGGACAGGGGGACACCGGGGAGCTGTTTTTT,CSARKHTGQGDTGELFF
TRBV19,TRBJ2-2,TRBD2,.,TGTGCCAGTAGTAGGACTAGCGGGAATATCGCGAACACCGGGGAGCTGTTTTTT,CASSRTSGNIANTGELFF
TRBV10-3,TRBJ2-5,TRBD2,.,TGTGCCATCAGTGGATTTAGCGGGCAAGGAGGAGAGACCCAGTACTTC,CAISGFSGQGGETQYF
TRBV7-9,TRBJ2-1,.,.,TGTGCCAGCAGCTTTGGACTTACCTCCTACAATGAGCAGTTCTTC,CASSFGLTSYNEQFF
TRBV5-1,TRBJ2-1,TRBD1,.,TGCGCCAGCAGCTTCCCGGGACAGGGGTTCAATGAGCAGTTCTTC,CASSFPGQGFNEQFF
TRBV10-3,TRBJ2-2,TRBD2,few,TGTGCCACCGGACTAGCGGGAGTGGGAACCGGGGAGCTGTTTTTT,CATGLAGVGTGELFF
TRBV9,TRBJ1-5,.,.,TGTGCCAGACCCGACGGAGGACAGCCCCAGCATTTT,CARPDGGQPQHF
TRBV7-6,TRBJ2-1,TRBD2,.,TGTGCCAGCAGCTTAGAACTAGCGGGGTGGGACAATGAGCAGTTCTTC,CASSLELAGWDNEQFF
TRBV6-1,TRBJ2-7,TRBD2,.,TGTGCCAGCAGCCAAACCGGGACTAGCAACGAGCAGTACTTC,CASSQTGTSNEQYF
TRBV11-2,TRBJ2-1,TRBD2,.,TGTGCCAGCAGCTTTAGCGGGAGTGCGAATGAGCAGTTCTTC,CASSFSGSANEQFF
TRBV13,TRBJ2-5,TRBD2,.,TGTGCCAGCAACCTCGTTGGCTCCCTCCCAACGGGAGGCCGGGGGTTTGGAGAGACCCAGTACTTC,CASNLVGSLPTGGRGFGETQYF
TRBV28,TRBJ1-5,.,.,TGTGCCAGCACTTTCCCAGGGCAGCCCCAGCATTTT,CASTFPGQPQHF
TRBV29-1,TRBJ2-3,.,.,TGCAGCGCCTCCTTCAGGGAAAGGAGCACAGATACGCAGTATTTT,CSASFRERSTDTQYF
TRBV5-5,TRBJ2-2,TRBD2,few,TGTGCCAGCAGCCTATCTACTAGCGGGTTAACCGGGGAGCTGTTTTTT,CASSLSTSGLTGELFF
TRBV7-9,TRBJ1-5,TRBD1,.,TGTGCCTCGACAGGGGAGGAGGGTCAGCCCCAGCATTTT,CASTGEEGQPQHF
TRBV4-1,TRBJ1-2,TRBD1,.,TGCGCCAGCAGCCAAGTGACAGGGACCTATGGCTACACCTTC,CASSQVTGTYGYTF
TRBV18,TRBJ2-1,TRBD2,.,TGTGCCAGCTCAGCGGGACTAGCGGGAACTAACAATGAGCAGTTCTTC,CASSAGLAGTNNEQFF
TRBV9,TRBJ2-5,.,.,TGTGCCAGCAGCTCCCTGACAGGACGGGAGACCCAGTACTTC,CASSSLTGRETQYF
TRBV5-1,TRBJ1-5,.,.,TGCGCCAGCAGCTTTCCTTTGAGGCGTAGCAATCAGCCCCAGCATTTT,CASSFPLRRSNQPQHF
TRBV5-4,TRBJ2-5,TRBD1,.,TGTGCCAGCAGCTTGGACAGGGGGAGAGAGACCCAGTACTTC,CASSLDRGRETQYF
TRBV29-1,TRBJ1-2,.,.,TGCAGCGTTGAGGTCCCGGTAGCTAACTATGGCTACACCTTC,CSVEVPVANYGYTF
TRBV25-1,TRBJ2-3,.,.,TGTGCCAGCAGTCCCCACTCCACAGATACGCAGTATTTT,CASSPHSTDTQYF
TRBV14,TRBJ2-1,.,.,TGTGCCAGCAGCCACCCGATGACTAGCTCCTACAATGAGCAGTTCTTC,CASSHPMTSSYNEQFF
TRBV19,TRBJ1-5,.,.,TGTGCCAGTAGTAAGACAGGTCTATTCCAGCCCCAGCATTTT,CASSKTGLFQPQHF
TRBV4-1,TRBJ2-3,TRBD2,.,TGCGCCAGCAGCCAAGTCGCGGGAGTGTCCACAGATACGCAGTATTTT,CASSQVAGVSTDTQYF
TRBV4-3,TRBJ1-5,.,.,TGCGCCAGCAGCCAAGAACACCTTAGCAATCAGCCCCAGCATTTT,CASSQEHLSNQPQHF
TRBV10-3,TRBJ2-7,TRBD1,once,TGTGCCATCAGTGATACACAGGGGGCCACCGGCTACGAGCAGTACTTC,CAISDTQGATGYEQYF
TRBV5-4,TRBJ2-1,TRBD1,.,TGTGCCAGCAGCTCCGGGACAGAAAACTACAATGAGCAGTTCTTC,CASSSGTENYNEQFF
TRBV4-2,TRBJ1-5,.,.,TGTGCCAGCAGCCAATTCCCTCCAATGGAGGGTAGCAATCAGCCCCAGCATTTT,CASSQFPPMEGSNQPQHF